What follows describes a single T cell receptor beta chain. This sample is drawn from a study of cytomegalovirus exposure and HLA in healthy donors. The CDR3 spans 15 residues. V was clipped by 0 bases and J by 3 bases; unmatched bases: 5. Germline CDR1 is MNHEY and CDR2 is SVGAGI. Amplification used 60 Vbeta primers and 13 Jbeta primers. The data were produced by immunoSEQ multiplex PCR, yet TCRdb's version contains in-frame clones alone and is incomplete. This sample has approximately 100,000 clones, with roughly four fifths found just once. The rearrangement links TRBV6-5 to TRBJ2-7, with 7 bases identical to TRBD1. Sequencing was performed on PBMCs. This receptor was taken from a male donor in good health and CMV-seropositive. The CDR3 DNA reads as TGTGCCAGCAGTTACTCTGGTGCAGGGGGCTACGAGCAGTACTTC. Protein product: CASSYSGAGGYEQYF.